The source of this T cell receptor beta chain is a study of blood T cells in healthy people across ages. About the research overall: About one barcoded beta molecule per two T cells came from capture by template switching. Findings and caveats of the study: Because donor CMV status was unknown, expanded clonotype changes were possibly confounded. When one million T cells were used, diversity estimates were thought to be underestimates. Among long-lived donors, naive CD4+ cells were more numerous and diversity higher than in aged donors.

Germline V gives CDR1 MNHNS, CDR2 SASEGT. The CDR3 runs to 17 residues. J lost 4 bases, V lost 6 bases, and 11 bases had no gene match. This clonotype was counted a few times. Its antigen is still unknown. Through a sample-barcoded 5' primer and a J-beta primer mix, a second PCR was run for roughly 6 to 12 cycles. From the 5' RACE reads, TCRdb called clonotypes with MiXCR, one entry per CDR3 protein. The sample lists around 1.5 million distinct CDR3 sequences, roughly 32% occurring once. This clonotype was sampled from a woman aged 30 to 39 in good health. Sequencing was done on a sample of blood. This chain links TRBV6-1 with TRBJ2-6; 8 nucleotides match TRBD1. In DNA form, the CDR3 reads TGTGCCAGCAGAACCGAAGGACAGGGAATGGGGGCCAACGTCCTGACTTTC. This encodes CASRTEGQGMGANVLTF.